This TCR beta chain came from a study of OX40 agonist ivuxolimab in advanced cancers. Study as a whole: Intravenous ivuxolimab at 0.01 to 10 mg/kg was given to patients every 2 weeks. Head and neck, renal cell, melanoma or hepatocellular carcinoma were the cancers that dose-escalation patients had.

Germline CDR1 reads SNHLY; CDR2 reads FYNNEI. V gave up 7 bases and J gave up 5 bases, with 12 bases separating them. The CDR3 has 12 amino acids. Sequenced by immunoSEQ multiplex PCR; TCRdb stores in-frame clones only, minus some. The sample includes 57,000 or so clones, over 80% of them seen just once. V is TRBV2 and J is TRBJ2-7, with D possibly being TRBD1 (6 bases). The sequencing here drew on CD4+ or CD8+ T cells sorted from blood, taken in a trial of the OX40 agonist ivuxolimab. This receptor was taken from an adult with an advanced solid tumor such as melanoma, head and neck, liver or kidney cancer. The CDR3, as DNA: TGTGCCAGCACTTACAGGGCCAACGAGCAGTACTTC. Translated, it gives CASTYRANEQYF.